The source of this T cell receptor (beta chain) is a study of blood T cell repertoires in COVID-19. Here immunoSEQ multiplex PCR was the method, and the copy in TCRdb shows in-frame clones only, minus some. The data contain tens of thousands of clones, 83% of them singletons. The germline V gene encodes CDR1 LGHNA and CDR2 YSLEER. There are 19 residues in the CDR3. The J segment lost 5 bases and the V segment lost 0 bases, leaving 13 bases of the junction unmatched. This clonotype originated in a man aged 80 or over with acute or convalescent COVID-19. V and J are TRBV4-3 and TRBJ2-5, with TRBD2 identical over 12 bases. The sample taken for sequencing was peripheral blood. The CDR3, as DNA: TGCGCCAGCAGCCAAGATTGGGCCTCTACTAGCGGGAGGTCGGAGACCCAGTACTTC. Protein sequence: CASSQDWASTSGRSETQYF.